The 7 T cell receptor beta chains given below trace back to one sample, sequenced in a study of T cells in Graves' hyperthyroidism and ophthalmopathy. RNA transcripts served as the template for amplifying TCR beta CDR3 regions. The primer set for the first-round RT-PCR of the TCR CDR3 was HTBI. MiXCR was run by TCRdb on the multiplex PCR reads, yielding one entry per CDR3 protein. The profile covers roughly 700,000 distinct CDR3 sequences, with roughly a third appearing a single time and roughly 31% taken by the ten largest. The specimen was blood. These receptor sequences come from a woman aged 40 to 49 with Graves' hyperthyroidism.

In its sample, this clonotype was seen a few times. This rearrangement joins TRBV11-2 to TRBJ1-2; no firm D call. V was trimmed by 3 bases and J by 3 bases, leaving 8 bases between them. CDR1 SGHAT and CDR2 FQNNGV come from the germline V gene. CDR3 size: 13 residues. CDR3 residues: CASSFRLDYGYTF. The DNA of the CDR3 is TGTGCCAGCAGCTTTCGATTAGACTATGGCTACACCTTC.

This clonotype came up many times. The J gene is TRBJ1-4, the V gene TRBV5-4, with 9 bases identical to TRBD1. The CDR3 runs to 15 residues. Germline CDR1 SGHNT, CDR2 YYREEE (reference sequence). With 5 bases clipped from V and 6 bases from J, the junction kept 8 bases outside the gene matches. The CDR3 sequence is CASSHNRGLDEKLFF. The CDR3 bases are TGTGCCAGCAGTCACAACAGGGGGCTCGATGAAAAACTGTTTTTT.

Concerning this clonotype itself: One end of the junction varies from germline; a read error may be responsible. The rearrangement uses TRBV7-2 and TRBJ2-7; the match to TRBD1 covers 10 bases. The CDR3 extends over 17 amino acids. The germline gives CDR1 SGHTA, CDR2 FQGNSA. DNA of the CDR3: TGCGCCAGCAGCCAAGATCCGGGACAGGGGATATCCTACGAGCAGTACTTC. Protein: CASSQDPGQGISYEQYF.

The rearrangement uses TRBV25-1 and TRBJ1-3; possible D gene TRBD1, 6 bases. The CDR3 loop spans 15 amino acids. V was shortened by 4 bases and J by 0 bases, with 10 bases between the two germline ends. Germline V gene data show CDR1 as MGHDK and CDR2 as SYGVNS. In DNA, the CDR3 is TGTGCCAGCAGTGGATTGGGGGCCTCTGGAAACACCATATATTTT. Residues: CASSGLGASGNTIYF. The whole variable domain, remainder taken from reference TRBV25-1 and TRBJ1-3, is EADIYQTPRYLVIGTGKKITLECSQTMGHDKMYWYQQDPGMELHLIHYSYGVNSTEKGDLSSESTVSRIRTEHFPLTLESARPSHTSQYLCASSGLGASGNTIYFGEGSWLTVV.

Concerning this clonotype itself: Just one base apart from a much larger clone, this may be a read error. The V gene is TRBV7-2, the J gene TRBJ2-5, with D uncertain. This CDR3 comprises 14 residues. Germline lookup yields CDR1 SGHTA and CDR2 FQGNSA. The DNA for the CDR3 is TGTGCCAGCAGCTTAGTACGCTACCAAGAGACCCAGCACTTC. Protein sequence: CASSLVRYQETQHF. Combining the CDR3 with reference TRBV7-2 and TRBJ2-5 gives the whole variable domain GAGVSQSPSNKVTEKGKDVELRCDPISGHTALYWYRQSLGQGLEFLIYFQGNSAPDKSGLPSDRFSAERTGGSVSTLTIQRTQQEDSAVYLCASSLVRYQETQHFGPGTRLLVL.

This clonotype was detected a few times. This chain joins TRBV7-2 and TRBJ1-2, with D maybe TRBD1 (6 bases). The CDR3 is made up of 14 amino acids. Germline V lookup: CDR1 SGHTA, CDR2 FQGNSA. Trimming left V 8 bases short and J 0 bases short, with 13 bases between. CDR3 DNA sequence: TGTGCCAGCTCACAGGGCTCAGCTAACTATGGCTACACCTTC. This translates into CASSQGSANYGYTF.

In this sample, this clonotype turned up a few times. CDR3 region: CASSLSAADTEAFF. As DNA, the CDR3 is TGTGCCAGCAGCTTATCTGCAGCCGACACTGAAGCTTTCTTT. V is TRBV7-9 and J is TRBJ1-1; D remains ambiguous. The germline CDR1 and CDR2 sequences are SEHNR and FQNEAQ (reference sequence). CDR3 length equals 14 residues. V shed 2 bases and J shed 3 bases, with 10 bases lying between them.